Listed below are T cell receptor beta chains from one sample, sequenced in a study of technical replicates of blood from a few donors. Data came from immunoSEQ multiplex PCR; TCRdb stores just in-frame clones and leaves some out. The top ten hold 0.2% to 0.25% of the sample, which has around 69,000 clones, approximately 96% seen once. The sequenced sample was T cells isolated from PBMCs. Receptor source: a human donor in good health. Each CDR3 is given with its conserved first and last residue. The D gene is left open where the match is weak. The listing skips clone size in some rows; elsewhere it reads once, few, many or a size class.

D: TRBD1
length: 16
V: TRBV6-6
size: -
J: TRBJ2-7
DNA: TGTGCCAGCACTTCAGGACAGGAACACCGACAAACAGAGCAGTACTTC
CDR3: CASTSGQEHRQTEQYF

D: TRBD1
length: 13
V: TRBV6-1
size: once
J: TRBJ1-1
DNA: TGTGCCAGCAGGTTAGAACAGGGGACTGAAGCTTTCTTT
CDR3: CASRLEQGTEAFF

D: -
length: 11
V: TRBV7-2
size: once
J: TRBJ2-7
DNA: TGTGCCAGCAGCTCCCGCTACGAGCAGTACTTC
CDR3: CASSSRYEQYF

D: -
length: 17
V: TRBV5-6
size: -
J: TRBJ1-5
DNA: TGTGCCAGCAGCAGACTCTTACTACAGGGATCCAATCAGCCCCAGCATTTT
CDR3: CASSRLLLQGSNQPQHF

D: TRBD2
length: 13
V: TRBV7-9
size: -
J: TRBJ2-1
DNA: TGTGCCAGCAGCTTCGCTAGCGGGAATGAGCAGTTCTTC
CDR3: CASSFASGNEQFF

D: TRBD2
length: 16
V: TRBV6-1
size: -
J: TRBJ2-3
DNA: TGTGCCAGCAGTGAAGAGACTAGCGGGGTCACAGATACGCAGTATTTT
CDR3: CASSEETSGVTDTQYF

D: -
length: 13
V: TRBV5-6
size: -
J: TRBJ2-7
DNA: TGTGCCAGCAGCTTAGCAGGGCCCTACGAGCAGTACTTC
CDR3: CASSLAGPYEQYF

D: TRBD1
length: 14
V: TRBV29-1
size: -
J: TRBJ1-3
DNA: TGCAGCGTTGGAGACAGGGGATCTGGAAACACCATATATTTT
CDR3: CSVGDRGSGNTIYF

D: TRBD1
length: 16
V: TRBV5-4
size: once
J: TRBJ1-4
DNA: TGTGCCAGCAGCCATGGACAGGGGGCGCTTGATGAAAAACTGTTTTTT
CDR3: CASSHGQGALDEKLFF

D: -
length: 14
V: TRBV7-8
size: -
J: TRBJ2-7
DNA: TGTGCCAGCAGCTTAGGGAGGAAGACTTACGAGCAGTACTTC
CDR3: CASSLGRKTYEQYF

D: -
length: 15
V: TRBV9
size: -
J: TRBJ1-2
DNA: TGTGCCAGCAGCGTCACCGGATCAGGGGACTATGGCTACACCTTC
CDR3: CASSVTGSGDYGYTF

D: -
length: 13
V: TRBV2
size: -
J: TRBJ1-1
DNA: TGTGCCAGCAGTTCTAGATTGGACACTGAAGCTTTCTTT
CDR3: CASSSRLDTEAFF

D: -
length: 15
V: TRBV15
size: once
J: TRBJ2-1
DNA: TGTGCCACCAGCAGACTCGGGTCTAGCCCCAATGAGCAGTTCTTC
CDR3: CATSRLGSSPNEQFF

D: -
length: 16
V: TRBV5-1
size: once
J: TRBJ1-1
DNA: TGCGCCAGCACCACTTCACCGTACGGGATGAACACTGAAGCTTTCTTT
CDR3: CASTTSPYGMNTEAFF

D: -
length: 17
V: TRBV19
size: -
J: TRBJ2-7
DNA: TGTGCCAGTCTTCCCCTTAGTCAACAGGCCCGAATCTACGAGCAGTACTTC
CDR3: CASLPLSQQARIYEQYF

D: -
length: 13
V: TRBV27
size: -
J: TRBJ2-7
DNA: TGTGCCAGCAGTCCGGACTTTGGCTACGAGCAGTACTTC
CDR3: CASSPDFGYEQYF

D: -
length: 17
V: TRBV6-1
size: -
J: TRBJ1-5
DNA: TGTGCCAGCAGTGTGTTGGGGAGGGGTGAGGGTAATCAGCCCCAGCATTTT
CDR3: CASSVLGRGEGNQPQHF

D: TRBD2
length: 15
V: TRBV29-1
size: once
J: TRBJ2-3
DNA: TGCAGCGCAGAAGTGGTAGCGGGAAGCACAGATACGCAGTATTTT
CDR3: CSAEVVAGSTDTQYF

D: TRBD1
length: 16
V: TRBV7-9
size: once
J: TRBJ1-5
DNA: TGTGCCAGCAGCACCGGACAGGGTTCGTTTCGTCAGCCCCAGCATTTT
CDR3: CASSTGQGSFRQPQHF

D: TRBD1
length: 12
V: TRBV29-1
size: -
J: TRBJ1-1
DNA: TGCAGCGTTGGGATTACAGGGGCGAGAGCTTTCTTT
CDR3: CSVGITGARAFF